This entry lists 24 T cell receptor beta chains sequenced from one sample in a study of CD8+ T cells in alopecia areata. In each case, RNA was isolated and then reverse transcribed into cDNA as the sequencing template. Measured with immunoSEQ multiplex PCR; TCRdb has only the in-frame clones, and not every one. The repertoire holds some 100,000 clones, roughly 58% seen once, with nearly 30% in the top ten. The treatment: oral pan-JAK inhibitor, 5-10 mg twice daily. Here the sequenced sample was CD8+ T cells sorted from blood, taken at week 4, from a patient treated with tofacitinib. Receptors were obtained from a human donor with alopecia areata.

Notes on this clone: Other DNA sequences in this specimen translate into the identical CDR3. V is TRBV7-2 and J is TRBJ2-1; 10 nucleotides line up with TRBD2. The CDR3 covers 16 residues. V trimming: 4 bases; J trimming: 1 base; junction bases outside the gene matches: 4. From germline, CDR1 is SGHTA and CDR2 FQGNSA. CDR3 residues: CASSWTSGVSYNEQFF. The CDR3 bases are TGTGCCAGCAGCTGGACTAGCGGTGTGTCCTACAATGAGCAGTTCTTC.

The V gene is TRBV13, the J gene TRBJ1-3, with D unclear. The germline CDR1 and CDR2 sequences are PRHDT and FYEKMQ (reference sequence). The CDR3 has 14 amino acids. V dropped 5 bases and J dropped 0 bases, with 8 bases sitting between them. CDR3 sequence: CASSTQVSGNTIYF. In nucleotides, the CDR3 is TGTGCCAGCAGCACCCAAGTCTCTGGAAACACCATATATTTT.

This clone was recorded a few times. This chain connects TRBV29-1 to TRBJ1-5, with D possibly TRBD1 on 5 matching bases. V gave up 7 bases and J gave up 7 bases, with 8 bases separating them. This CDR3 has 10 amino acids. CDR1 is SQVTM and CDR2 is ANQGSEA in the germline V gene. CDR3 sequence: CSGGTQPQHF. Here the CDR3 DNA reads TGCAGCGGGGGGACCCAGCCCCAGCATTTT.

V is TRBV12-5 and J is TRBJ1-1, with no clear D. The CDR3 has 13 residues. CDR1 is LGHNT and CDR2 is FRNRAP in the germline V gene. Trimming shortened V by 1 base and J by 1 base, and 4 bases separated the two germline ends. In DNA, the CDR3 is TGTGCTAGTGGTTTGGCAGGGAACACTGAAGCTTTCTTT. It yields the protein CASGLAGNTEAFF.

The chain combines TRBV7-9 with TRBJ2-2, with D uncertain. V was shortened by 3 bases and J by 6 bases, with 5 bases between the two germline ends. The CDR3 is made up of 12 amino acids. The germline CDR1 and CDR2 sequences are SEHNR and FQNEAQ (reference sequence). The CDR3 loop is CASSFGAGELFF. The CDR3 nucleotides read TGTGCCAGCAGCTTTGGCGCCGGGGAGCTGTTTTTT.

The sample holds a few counts of this clone. The rearrangement links TRBV29-1 to TRBJ2-1; no definite D call. This CDR3 is built from 11 residues. The V end was cut by 4 bases, the J end by 9 bases, with 10 bases between. The germline CDR1 and CDR2 sequences are SQVTM and ANQGSEA. This chain's CDR3 is CSVVLALEQFF. DNA for the CDR3: TGCAGCGTTGTTCTTGCACTTGAGCAGTTCTTC.

On this clone: This sample also contains other DNA sequences that code for the same CDR3. The chain employs TRBV27 and TRBJ2-7; possible D gene TRBD1, 6 bases. V was cut by 9 bases and J by 2 bases, with 17 bases left in between. The CDR3 contains 14 residues. Germline V gives CDR1 MNHEY, CDR2 SMNVEV (reference sequence). The CDR3 nucleotides are TGTGCCAGTTCTTTGACAGGCAACGCCTACGAGCAGTACTTC. It is translated as CASSLTGNAYEQYF.

This chain joins TRBV5-6 and TRBJ1-2; no definite D call. V shed 4 bases and J shed 8 bases, with 6 bases lying between them. The germline V gene has CDR1 SGHDT and CDR2 YYEEEE. The CDR3 sequence is 10 residues long. CDR3 bases: TGTGCCAGCAGCGGACCCGGCTACACCTTC. Translated, it gives CASSGPGYTF.

This clone showed up just once. This sequence joins TRBV14 and TRBJ2-7; D unresolved. V was shortened by 3 bases and J by 2 bases, with 5 bases between the two germline ends. Looked up from germline, CDR1 is SGHDN and CDR2 is FVKESK. The CDR3 is 12 amino acids. The CDR3 DNA reads TGTGCCAGCAGCCAGGTCCCCTACGAGCAGTACTTC. It encodes CASSQVPYEQYF.

The V call is TRBV30, the J call TRBJ2-6, with TRBD1 as a possible D gene (5 bases). This CDR3 region has 18 residues. Trimming took 1 base from V and 0 from J, leaving 16 bases between them. CDR1 and CDR2 from the germline V gene are GTSNPN and SVGIG (reference sequence). The CDR3, as DNA: TGTGCCTGGAGTGATTTCACAGGCGCGGTCTCTGGGGCCAACGTCCTGACTTTC. This sequence encodes CAWSDFTGAVSGANVLTF.

The chain couples TRBV30 to TRBJ2-7, with D perhaps matching TRBD2 (5 bases). The CDR3 has 12 amino acids. Looked up from germline, CDR1 is GTSNPN and CDR2 is SVGIG (reference sequence). V was clipped by 5 bases and J by 0 bases, with 8 bases between them. Here the CDR3 reads CAWEGTSYEQYF. The CDR3, as DNA: TGTGCCTGGGAGGGCACCTCCTACGAGCAGTACTTC. The full variable domain, in which reference TRBV30 and TRBJ2-7 provide the parts outside the CDR3, is SQTIHQWPATLVQPVGSPLSLECTVEGTSNPNLYWYRQAAGRGLQLLFYSVGIGQISSEVPQNLSASRPQDRQFILSSKKLLLSDSGFYLCAWEGTSYEQYFGPGTRLTVT.

This clone appeared a few times. The junction shows a germline mismatch at one end, possibly a read error. The rearrangement joins TRBV18 to TRBJ1-4; D is unclear. Per germline, CDR1 KGHSH and CDR2 LQKENI. The CDR3 has 11 residues. CDR3 coding DNA: TGTGCCAGCTCACCAAATATAGCAAGGGAATTT. This translates into CASSPNIAREF.

This chain links TRBV29-1 with TRBJ1-1; a possible D gene is TRBD1 (6 bases). V was trimmed by 7 bases and J by 5 bases, leaving 14 bases between them. The germline CDR1 and CDR2 sequences are SQVTM and ANQGSEA. CDR3 length: 12 amino acids. CDR3 nucleotides: TGCAGCGCTTGGGGAGGGGGGACTGAAGCTTTCTTT. Its translation is CSAWGGGTEAFF.

The chain combines TRBV18 with TRBJ1-2; D is perhaps TRBD1 (6 bases). Germline V gene sequence: CDR1 KGHSH, CDR2 LQKENI. The CDR3 covers 16 residues. The V end lost 5 bases, the J end lost 2 bases, and 18 bases lay between the germline ends. As DNA, the CDR3 is TGTGCCAGCTCATTGGAGACAGGACAATTAAACTATGGCTACACCTTC. This translates into CASSLETGQLNYGYTF.

There are a few counts of this clone. The chain has TRBV2 and TRBJ2-1; 14 bases are shared with TRBD2. V dropped 7 bases and J dropped 9; count of bases not matched to a gene: 5. CDR1 and CDR2 from the germline V gene are SNHLY and FYNNEI. The CDR3 extends over 14 amino acids. The CDR3, as DNA: TGTGCCAGCAACGGACTAGCGGGGGGTTTTGAGCAGTTCTTC. Translating gives CASNGLAGGFEQFF.

The rearrangement links TRBV4-1 to TRBJ2-7, with 10 nucleotides matching TRBD1. J lost 2 bases, V lost 3 bases, and 7 bases had no gene match. Germline V gene lookup returns CDR1 MGHRA and CDR2 YSYEKL. CDR3 size: 16 residues. CDR3 region: CASSQSGTGETYEQYF. CDR3 coding DNA: TGCGCCAGCAGCCAGTCCGGGACAGGGGAAACCTACGAGCAGTACTTC.

The gene calls are TRBV4-3 and TRBJ2-1; 14 nucleotides match TRBD2. After removal of 0 bases from V and 2 bases from J, the junction contained 3 bases not matched to a gene. The germline CDR1 and CDR2 sequences are LGHNA and YSLEER. This CDR3 spans 18 amino acids. DNA for the CDR3: TGCGCCAGCAGCCAAGAGGGACTAGCGGGGGCCGCCTACAATGAGCAGTTCTTC. It translates to CASSQEGLAGAAYNEQFF.

This chain uses TRBV25-1 with TRBJ2-3, with D possibly TRBD2 on 6 matching bases. The germline V gene has CDR1 MGHDK and CDR2 SYGVNS. V gave up 2 bases and J gave up 3 bases, with 12 bases separating them. The CDR3 length is 15 residues. The CDR3 DNA follows: TGTGCCAGCAGTGAAGTAGGGGACTTGACAGATACGCAGTATTTT. Residues: CASSEVGDLTDTQYF.

This chain links TRBV30 with TRBJ1-2; 9 nucleotides agree with TRBD1. This CDR3 region has 13 residues. The ends lost 1 base at V and 6 bases at J; junction bases unmatched: 3. Germline V gene data show CDR1 as GTSNPN and CDR2 as SVGIG (reference sequence). CDR3: CAWSATGGDGYTF. CDR3 DNA: TGTGCCTGGAGTGCGACAGGGGGAGATGGCTACACCTTC.

The chain couples TRBV27 to TRBJ2-7; 8 bases map to TRBD1. Trimming removed 6 bases from V and 3 bases from J; junction bases left unmatched: 4. The CDR3 spans 13 residues. Looked up from germline, CDR1 is MNHEY and CDR2 is SMNVEV (reference sequence). The CDR3 DNA reads TGTGCCAGCAGCCCGGGGACAGGCTACGAGCAGTACTTC. It codes for CASSPGTGYEQYF.

The chain combines TRBV28 with TRBJ2-5, with D possibly TRBD2 on 7 matching bases. CDR1 and CDR2 from the germline V gene are MDHEN and SYDVKM. V lost 3 bases and J 4 bases, leaving 15 bases between the germline ends. The CDR3 is 15 residues long. The CDR3 sequence is CASSLVGGPRETQYF. In DNA, the CDR3 is TGTGCCAGCAGTTTGGTGGGGGGGCCACGAGAGACCCAGTACTTC.

The chain joins TRBV13 to TRBJ2-2; D not certain. Trimming took 0 bases from V and 5 from J, leaving 4 bases between them. Germline V lookup: CDR1 PRHDT, CDR2 FYEKMQ (reference sequence). CDR3 length: 13 residues. The CDR3 loop reads CASSLGGTGELFF. In DNA, the CDR3 is TGTGCCAGCAGCTTAGGAGGTACCGGGGAGCTGTTTTTT.

The rearrangement joins TRBV4-1 to TRBJ1-1, with D tentatively TRBD1 (6 bases). The CDR3 spans 15 residues. V was clipped by 3 bases and J by 2 bases, with 13 bases between them. Germline lookup yields CDR1 MGHRA and CDR2 YSYEKL. CDR3 in DNA: TGCGCCAGCAGCCACCTACAGGGAAAAAACACTGAAGCTTTCTTT. Its protein product is CASSHLQGKNTEAFF.

This clone was found a few times. The CDR3 coding sequence is TGTGCCAGCAGTCAAGGACGGGGAAATTCCTACAATGAGCAGTTCTTC. Its translation: CASSQGRGNSYNEQFF. The chain is built from TRBV28 and TRBJ2-1; D may be TRBD2 (5 bases). CDR1 is MDHEN and CDR2 is SYDVKM in the germline V gene. The CDR3 has 16 residues. Deletions cut 5 bases from V and 1 base from J, with 15 bases between.